The next 12 T cell receptor beta chains were all read from a single sample in a study of blood T cell repertoires in COVID-19. The method was immunoSEQ multiplex PCR; TCRdb's version includes in-frame clones alone and lacks a portion of them. This sample has 270,000 or so clones, with 90% found just once. Sequencing was performed on peripheral blood. These receptors were collected from a woman aged 55-70 years with COVID-19, enrolled during active disease.

The chain is built from TRBV7-2 and TRBJ2-5; the match to TRBD1 covers 8 bases. V trimming: 3 bases; J trimming: 5 bases; junction bases outside the gene matches: 8. Germline assignment: CDR1 SGHTA and CDR2 FQGNSA. CDR3 length: 15 amino acids. The CDR3 is CASSLIGQGRETQYF. In DNA form, the CDR3 reads TGTGCCAGCAGCTTGATAGGACAGGGAAGGGAGACCCAGTACTTC.

The rearrangement joins TRBV12-3 or TRBV12-4 to TRBJ1-1, with D uncertain. V lost 8 bases to trimming and J lost 7 bases, with 17 bases between them. The CDR3 has 13 residues. As DNA, the CDR3 is TGTGCCAGCCATTTCGGCGGCCACCGTGAAGCTTTCTTT. This translates into CASHFGGHREAFF.

The chain has TRBV27 and TRBJ2-3; 8 bases match TRBD2. Germline CDR1 and CDR2: MNHEY and SMNVEV (reference sequence). The CDR3 sequence is 18 residues long. Trimming at V came to 5 bases and at J to 3 bases, leaving 16 bases not matched to a gene. CDR3 sequence reads: CASSMKSRTSMGTDTQYF. DNA of the CDR3: TGTGCCAGCAGTATGAAATCGCGGACTAGCATGGGGACAGATACGCAGTATTTT.

The gene calls are TRBV5-1 and TRBJ2-3; 12 bases map to TRBD2. Germline CDR1 SGHRS, CDR2 YFSETQ. The V segment lost 0 bases and the J segment 4 bases; nucleotides outside the gene matches: 9. The CDR3 runs to 18 residues. The CDR3 here is CASSLGLSSGGVSDTQYF. The CDR3 DNA follows: TGCGCCAGCAGCTTGGGATTATCTAGCGGGGGGGTCTCAGATACGCAGTATTTT.

This sequence joins TRBV27 and TRBJ1-3; D unclear. CDR1 MNHEY and CDR2 SMNVEV come from the germline V gene (reference sequence). The V end lost 5 bases, the J end lost 0 bases, and 11 bases lay between the germline ends. The CDR3 sequence is 15 residues long. CDR3 sequence: CASSTSGASGNTIYF. CDR3 bases: TGTGCCAGCAGTACTTCCGGAGCCTCTGGAAACACCATATATTTT.

This clone showed up just once. The rearrangement uses TRBV4-3 and TRBJ1-3; TRBD1 matches at 8 bases. J gave up 1 base and V 4 bases, and 9 bases lay outside the gene matches. CDR1 LGHNA and CDR2 YSLEER come from the germline V gene. CDR3 length: 17 amino acids. As DNA, the CDR3 is TGCGCCAGCAGCCGTTCCGGGACAGGAAATTCTGGAAACACCATATATTTT. It translates to CASSRSGTGNSGNTIYF.

In nucleotides, the CDR3 is TGTGCCAGTAGTACCCTGCGTAACACCGGGGAGCTGTTTTTT. It encodes CASSTLRNTGELFF. The chain links TRBV19 to TRBJ2-2; D gene ambiguous. Trimming shortened V by 4 bases and J by 2 bases, and 8 bases separated the two germline ends. The CDR3 covers 14 residues. The germline V gene encodes CDR1 LNHDA and CDR2 SQIVND (reference sequence).

V usage is TRBV6-1 and J usage is TRBJ2-2, with D tentatively TRBD2 (6 bases). The CDR3 loop spans 17 amino acids. CDR1 and CDR2 from the germline V gene are MNHNS and SASEGT. The V gene lost 2 bases and the J gene lost 2 bases, with 15 bases spanning the gap. CDR3 sequence (DNA): TGTGCCAGCAGTGAACTGGGGTTGGGACTCAACACCGGGGAGCTGTTTTTT. The encoded protein is CASSELGLGLNTGELFF.

The V gene is TRBV6-5, the J gene TRBJ1-1; D is possibly TRBD1 (5 bases). This CDR3 has 14 residues. V was trimmed by 6 bases and J by 5 bases, leaving 16 bases between them. Germline lookup yields CDR1 MNHEY and CDR2 SVGAGI. The CDR3 here is CASSKNGGLTEAFF. The CDR3 region has the DNA TGTGCCAGCAGCAAGAACGGGGGTCTGACTGAAGCTTTCTTT.

The V call is TRBV7-8, the J call TRBJ2-7; possibly TRBD1 for D (5 bases). V was clipped by 1 base and J by 0 bases, with 7 bases between them. Germline CDR1 and CDR2: SGHVS and FQNEAQ. The CDR3 loop spans 14 amino acids. CDR3 in DNA: TGTGCCAGCAGCTTAGGGACACTCTCCTACGAGCAGTACTTC. Translated, it gives CASSLGTLSYEQYF.

The V and J genes are TRBV10-3 and TRBJ2-1; TRBD1 aligns across 9 bases. The germline V gene has CDR1 ENHRY and CDR2 SYGVKD. The CDR3 is 14 amino acids. Trimming removed 7 bases from V and 6 bases from J; junction bases left unmatched: 7. CDR3 nucleotide sequence: TGTGCCATCAACCCGGGACAGGGTCTCAATGAGCAGTTCTTC. It is translated as CAINPGQGLNEQFF.

The chain combines TRBV27 with TRBJ1-6; the D gene is possibly TRBD1 (5 bases). The CDR3 is made up of 15 amino acids. Germline lookup yields CDR1 MNHEY and CDR2 SMNVEV (reference sequence). With 3 bases removed from V and 8 bases from J, the gap between germline ends came to 14 bases. For the CDR3, the DNA is TGTGCCAGCAGTTTCCAGGGTCGAAATTATTCACCCCTCCACTTT. Amino acids: CASSFQGRNYSPLHF.